This T cell receptor (beta chain) appears in the sequencing data of a study of T cells in Graves' hyperthyroidism and ophthalmopathy. Study findings and constraints: Appearing also in blood were most of the thyroid clonotypes expanded above 0.001. For ophthalmopathy, model prediction preceded onset by a median 6.5 months.

This sample holds PBMCs from approximately 10 ml fresh peripheral blood. This CDR3 contains 14 residues. Germline CDR1 is MNHEY and CDR2 is SMNVEV (reference sequence). The ends lost 5 bases at V and 4 bases at J; junction bases unmatched: 5. This clonotype has ten or more counts. Its target is not known. RNA transcripts served as the template for amplifying TCR beta CDR3 regions. Researchers ran a first-round RT-PCR on the TCR CDR3 using the HTBI primer set. TCRdb processed the multiplex PCR reads anew with MiXCR; each CDR3 protein has one entry. The sample holds 300,000 to 450,000 distinct CDR3 sequences, roughly 25% seen once.

The TCR originated in a man aged 50 to 59 with Graves' hyperthyroidism. J is TRBJ2-5 and V is TRBV27, with 9 bases fitting TRBD2. The sequencing sample was made of blood. The CDR3 DNA follows: TGTGCCAGCAGTGAAACGACTAGCGGAGAGACCCAGTACTTC. Amino acids: CASSETTSGETQYF.